The rows below give T cell receptor beta chains drawn from one sample of a study of T cell repertoires in cytomegalovirus infection. TCRdb ran MiXCR on the reads and lists one entry per CDR3 protein. The sample gives 85,000 to 130,000 distinct CDR3 sequences, 23% of which show up once; approximately 39% is in the top ten. The sample was CD8+ T cells from PBMCs. The receptors originated from a human donor in good health (CMV status not recorded). Some clones in this sample may be carry-over from other donors' samples. Each CDR3 is given with its conserved first and last residue. D genes are given only for firm matches. A clone size is listed for some rows: how often the clone was seen (once, few, many), or a class if it is expanded.

CASSTKRERGTDTQYF | TGTGCCAGCAGCACCAAGCGGGAGAGGGGCACAGATACGCAGTATTTT | TRBD2 | TRBJ2-3 | TRBV5-4 | -
CASSLWLAGASSYNEQFF | TGTGCCAGCAGCTTATGGCTAGCGGGAGCGAGCTCCTACAATGAGCAGTTCTTC | TRBD2 | TRBJ2-1 | TRBV11-2 | few
CASSPPGETVQYGYTF | TGTGCCAGCAGCCCGCCGGGGGAAACGGTTCAGTATGGCTACACCTTC | - | TRBJ1-2 | TRBV5-6 | many
CASNERGDSLPGANVLTF | TGTGCCAGCAACGAAAGAGGGGACAGCCTCCCTGGGGCCAACGTCCTGACTTTC | TRBD1 | TRBJ2-6 | TRBV6-1 | -
CASSSMGPPLHF | TGTGCCAGCAGCTCCATGGGCCCACCCCTCCACTTT | - | TRBJ1-6 | TRBV7-8 | many
CASSSAPATYEQYF | TGTGCCAGCAGCTCGGCGCCCGCAACCTACGAGCAGTACTTC | - | TRBJ2-7 | TRBV7-8 | many
CASSGRDSKNIQYF | TGTGCCAGCAGCGGGCGGGACAGCAAAAACATTCAGTACTTC | - | TRBJ2-4 | TRBV11-3 | many
CASSRQGADGANVLTF | TGTGCCAGCTCACGGCAGGGGGCGGATGGGGCCAACGTCCTGACTTTC | TRBD1 | TRBJ2-6 | TRBV18 | -
CSARDGSAGAGETQYF | TGCAGTGCTAGAGATGGTTCAGCGGGGGCAGGAGAGACCCAGTACTTC | TRBD2 | TRBJ2-5 | TRBV20-1 | -
CASSLGQGVRGETQYF | TGTGCCAGCAGTTTAGGGCAGGGGGTTCGGGGAGAGACCCAGTACTTC | TRBD1 | TRBJ2-5 | TRBV12-3/TRBV12-4 | -
CASSLGVKNIQYF | TGTGCCAGCAGTCTTGGGGTCAAAAACATTCAGTACTTC | - | TRBJ2-4 | TRBV12-3/TRBV12-4 | many
CASSFQTGTRGNEQFF | TGTGCCAGCAGTTTCCAGACCGGGACTAGGGGCAATGAGCAGTTCTTC | TRBD2 | TRBJ2-1 | TRBV7-2 | many
CSARRLADNEQFF | TGCAGTGCTAGAAGACTAGCGGACAATGAGCAGTTCTTC | TRBD2 | TRBJ2-1 | TRBV20-1 | many
CASSSGQMNTGELFF | TGTGCCAGCAGCTCGGGACAGATGAACACCGGGGAGCTGTTTTTT | TRBD1 | TRBJ2-2 | TRBV7-9 | few
CASSLGWGLAGYTF | TGTGCCAGCAGCTTAGGATGGGGGCTCGCTGGCTACACCTTC | - | TRBJ1-2 | TRBV7-2 | many
CASSQDGRSTEAFF | TGCGCCAGCAGCCAAGATGGCAGGTCCACTGAAGCTTTCTTT | - | TRBJ1-1 | TRBV4-3 | few
CASSSGGRGYSYEQYF | TGTGCCAGCAGCTCCGGGGGCAGGGGATACTCCTACGAGCAGTACTTC | - | TRBJ2-7 | TRBV11-2 | -
CASSVEPENTEAFF | TGTGCCAGCAGCGTAGAACCAGAGAACACTGAAGCTTTCTTT | - | TRBJ1-1 | TRBV9 | -
CSVELPPPRGNEQFF | TGCAGCGTTGAACTGCCTCCCCCTAGAGGCAATGAGCAGTTCTTC | - | TRBJ2-1 | TRBV29-1 | -
CASSLKGGLASARDTDTQYF | TGTGCCAGCAGTTTAAAGGGGGGACTAGCGTCAGCAAGAGACACAGATACGCAGTATTTT | TRBD2 | TRBJ2-3 | TRBV12-3/TRBV12-4 | many
CASQGASTGELFF | TGTGCCAGCCAGGGGGCGAGTACCGGGGAGCTGTTTTTT | TRBD1 | TRBJ2-2 | TRBV7-8 | many
CASSSRSGTEFYYSYEQYF | TGTGCCAGCAGCTCGAGGTCCGGGACAGAATTCTATTACTCCTACGAGCAGTACTTC | TRBD1 | TRBJ2-7 | TRBV28 | few
CASSQGWGAKNIQYF | TGTGCCAGCAGCCAGGGGTGGGGGGCCAAAAACATTCAGTACTTC | - | TRBJ2-4 | TRBV7-2 | few
CASSSQGGADGYTF | TGTGCCAGCAGCTCCCAAGGGGGCGCCGATGGCTACACCTTC | TRBD1 | TRBJ1-2 | TRBV6-1 | many
CASSRWDYNEQFF | TGTGCCAGCAGCCGCTGGGACTACAATGAGCAGTTCTTC | - | TRBJ2-1 | TRBV14 | few
CASSGKGASLGGANVLTF | TGTGCCAGCAGTGGGAAGGGGGCATCCCTAGGAGGGGCCAACGTCCTGACTTTC | TRBD1 | TRBJ2-6 | TRBV2 | -